This passage covers 21 T cell receptor beta chains from one sample sequenced in a study of T cell responses to AZD1222 COVID-19 vaccine listed by TCRdb under 2021. The sample's time point, from its label and the paper: baseline before first vaccination. Taken with the paper, the label for treatment or condition translates to: meningococcal conjugate vaccine given as trial control. The protocol used for the library was the immunoSEQ multiplex PCR assay. Entries here come from immuneACCESS through TCRdb and include only in-frame sequences with V and J called. Some clones fail to appear in such tables; in the studies checked, an unresolved V gene covers under half of the shortfall, and the cause of the remainder is unknown. Here the sample has 65,000 to 80,000 clones; 92% occur a single time. The top ten constitute 5.5% to 9% of the sample. The sequencing used peripheral blood, collected on day 0 of MenACWY control vaccination. These receptors all stem from an adult in good health.

The genes are TRBV20-1 and TRBJ2-3, with 8 bases matching TRBD2. Germline CDR1 and CDR2: DFQATT and SNEGSKA (reference sequence). The J segment lost 2 bases and the V segment lost 3 bases, leaving 19 bases of the junction unmatched. The CDR3 totals 19 residues. DNA for the CDR3: TGCAGTGCTAGTTTAGGTTGGGGCAAACTAGCGGATAACACAGATACGCAGTATTTT. Translation: CSASLGWGKLADNTDTQYF.

V is TRBV10-1 and J is TRBJ1-4, with D unclear. CDR1 and CDR2 (germline): WNHNN, SYGVQD (reference sequence). V shed 6 bases and J shed 6 bases, with 8 bases lying between them. This CDR3 spans 12 amino acids. This CDR3 is CASRGNDEKLFF. The CDR3 coding sequence is TGCGCCAGCAGGGGGAACGATGAAAAACTGTTTTTT.

This rearrangement joins TRBV11-3 to TRBJ2-2; D unclear. V was cut by 5 bases and J by 7 bases, with 11 bases left in between. Germline-derived CDR1 and CDR2 are SGHNT and YENEEA. This CDR3 has 13 amino acids. CDR3 amino acids: CASSQSHGGELFF. Here the CDR3 DNA reads TGTGCCAGCAGCCAATCCCACGGCGGGGAGCTGTTTTTT.

V is TRBV7-9 and J is TRBJ2-3; 8 bases fit TRBD2. CDR3 length equals 15 residues. Trimming took 7 bases from V and 4 from J; bases not matched to a gene: 10. Germline assignment: CDR1 SEHNR and CDR2 FQNEAQ (reference sequence). CDR3: CASTPGGRWADTQYF. The CDR3 DNA is TGTGCCAGCACCCCGGGAGGGAGATGGGCAGATACGCAGTATTTT.

The J gene is TRBJ1-4, the V gene TRBV19; tentatively, D is TRBD1 (5 bases). V lost 7 bases, J lost 0 bases, and 9 bases lay in between. In germline, CDR1 is LNHDA, CDR2 SQIVND (reference sequence). This CDR3 contains 14 residues. This CDR3 reads CASTPTATNEKLFF. The DNA of the CDR3 is TGTGCCAGTACCCCGACAGCAACTAATGAAAAACTGTTTTTT. The full variable domain, completed using reference TRBV19 and TRBJ1-4, is DGGITQSPKYLFRKEGQNVTLSCEQNLNHDAMYWYRQDPGQGLRLIYYSQIVNDFQKGDIAEGYSVSREKKESFPLTVTSAQKNPTAFYLCASTPTATNEKLFFGSGTQLSVL.

This sequence joins TRBV11-3 and TRBJ2-1; D gene ambiguous. The V end was cut by 0 bases, the J end by 2 bases, with 5 bases between. The CDR3 is made up of 14 amino acids. Germline loops: CDR1 SGHNT, CDR2 YENEEA. CDR3 nucleotides: TGTGCCAGCAGCTTAGACGGACCCTACAATGAGCAGTTCTTC. Translating gives CASSLDGPYNEQFF.

The chain uses TRBV24-1 and TRBJ2-2; D ambiguous. The CDR3 spans 15 residues. CDR1 and CDR2 from the germline V gene are KGHDR and SFDVKD. Trimming shortened V by 5 bases and J by 7 bases, and 16 bases separated the two germline ends. The CDR3 region has the DNA TGTGCCACCAGTGGCATTATGGGCAGTGACGGGGAGCTGTTTTTT. The encoded protein is CATSGIMGSDGELFF.

This sequence joins TRBV6-2 or TRBV6-3 and TRBJ1-1; 7 bases line up with TRBD1. V dropped 6 bases and J dropped 3; count of bases not matched to a gene: 7. Germline loops: CDR1 MNHEY, CDR2 SVGEGT. The CDR3 totals 14 residues. CDR3 nucleotides: TGTGCCAGCAGCCTCAGGGGGGGGGACACTGAAGCTTTCTTT. This codes for CASSLRGGDTEAFF.

This chain connects TRBV6-2 or TRBV6-3 to TRBJ1-6; D uncertain. This CDR3 is built from 15 residues. V was pared by 5 bases and J by 6 bases, with 14 bases between. From germline, CDR1 is MNHEY and CDR2 SVGEGT. CDR3 loop: CASSRFAGSNSPLHF. The CDR3 region has the DNA TGTGCCAGCAGTCGCTTTGCGGGGTCTAATTCACCCCTCCACTTT.

V usage is TRBV18 and J usage is TRBJ1-6, with D possibly TRBD1 on 6 matching bases. The germline gives CDR1 KGHSH, CDR2 LQKENI. Trimming removed 0 bases at V and 4 bases at J, with 13 bases between. This CDR3 region has 17 residues. Written as DNA, the CDR3 is TGTGCCAGCTCACCACCCCCGGGGGCAACTTATAATTCACCCCTCCACTTT. Its translation: CASSPPPGATYNSPLHF.

J is TRBJ2-2 and V is TRBV25-1, with D possibly matching TRBD1 (5 bases). The V gene lost 3 bases and the J gene lost 4 bases, with 9 bases spanning the gap. Per the germline V gene, CDR1 is MGHDK and CDR2 is SYGVNS. This CDR3 region has 14 residues. In DNA form, the CDR3 reads TGTGCCAGCAGTGACGAACAGGTCACCGGGGAGCTGTTTTTT. This sequence encodes CASSDEQVTGELFF.

The V gene is TRBV9, the J gene TRBJ2-5; TRBD2 matches at 7 bases. Trimming cost V 1 base and J 1 base; bases outside gene matches: 7. The CDR3 totals 16 residues. Germline lookup yields CDR1 SGDLS and CDR2 YYNGEE. CDR3 coding DNA: TGTGCCAGCAGCGTAAGAGGGGAGGGACCCCAAGAGACCCAGTACTTC. Amino acid sequence: CASSVRGEGPQETQYF.

The rearrangement links TRBV29-1 to TRBJ2-5; TRBD1 is a possible D gene (6 bases). The CDR3 contains 12 residues. Per the germline V gene, CDR1 is SQVTM and CDR2 is ANQGSEA. Trimming removed 7 bases at V and 4 bases at J, with 13 bases between. CDR3 nucleotide sequence: TGCAGCGCCCAACAGGGTCGAGAGACCCAGTACTTC. This translates into CSAQQGRETQYF.

V is TRBV7-2 and J is TRBJ2-1; maybe TRBD1 (6 bases). Deletions cut 3 bases from V and 5 bases from J, with 14 bases between. Germline V lookup: CDR1 SGHTA, CDR2 FQGNSA. The CDR3 totals 15 residues. In DNA form, the CDR3 reads TGTGCCAGCAGCTTGTGGACAGAGCCAAACAATGAGCAGTTCTTC. It encodes CASSLWTEPNNEQFF. The whole variable domain, filled in from reference TRBV7-2 and TRBJ2-1, reads GAGVSQSPSNKVTEKGKDVELRCDPISGHTALYWYRQSLGQGLEFLIYFQGNSAPDKSGLPSDRFSAERTGGSVSTLTIQRTQQEDSAVYLCASSLWTEPNNEQFFGPGTRLTVL.

The chain combines TRBV6-1 with TRBJ2-7; no firm D call. CDR3 length: 12 residues. V gave up 3 bases and J gave up 5 bases, with 8 bases separating them. Germline V CDR1 and CDR2: MNHNS, SASEGT. The CDR3: CASSEVGDEQYF. In DNA form, the CDR3 reads TGTGCCAGCAGTGAGGTTGGGGACGAGCAGTACTTC.

This chain connects TRBV3-1 (or the pseudogene TRBV3-2) to TRBJ2-1; D possibly corresponds to TRBD1 (6 bases). The V gene lost 3 bases and the J gene lost 6 bases, with 27 bases spanning the gap. This CDR3 is built from 19 residues. CDR1 and CDR2 (germline): LGHDT, YNNKEL (reference sequence). For the CDR3, the DNA is TGTGCCAGCAGCCAGGCATCCCCCCGTTGGCAGGGGAGCTTCAATGAGCAGTTCTTC. As protein: CASSQASPRWQGSFNEQFF.

Only a few counts were recorded for this clone. The rearrangement joins TRBV4-1 to TRBJ2-5; D not resolved. CDR3 length: 14 residues. CDR1 and CDR2 from the germline V gene are MGHRA and YSYEKL. V lost 1 base and J 2 bases, leaving 8 bases between the germline ends. The CDR3 spells CASSQGRIQETQYF. For the CDR3, the DNA is TGCGCCAGCAGCCAAGGACGGATTCAAGAGACCCAGTACTTC.

This chain joins TRBV28 and TRBJ2-1, with D hard to call. With 5 bases removed from V and 4 bases from J, the gap between germline ends came to 6 bases. The CDR3 runs 12 residues. Germline V lookup: CDR1 MDHEN, CDR2 SYDVKM. The CDR3 protein is CASSTRYNEQFF. The CDR3 nucleotides read TGTGCCAGCAGTACCAGATACAATGAGCAGTTCTTC.

The chain uses TRBV12-1 and TRBJ2-7; TRBD2, the table's D call, lacks a check against the DNA. TRBV12-1 is a pseudogene locus. This CDR3 spans 15 amino acids. Here the CDR3 reads CASSFAVAVRYEQYF. The CDR3 bases are TGTGCCAGCAGCTTTGCCGTAGCCGTGAGGTACGAGCAGTACTTC.

The rearrangement joins TRBV2 to TRBJ2-2; 8 nucleotides line up with TRBD2. In germline, CDR1 is SNHLY, CDR2 FYNNEI. The CDR3 consists of 15 residues. J gave up 7 bases and V 8 bases, and 12 bases lay outside the gene matches. The DNA for the CDR3 is TGTGCCAGCCGGGGTAGCGGGATCGATGGCGGGGAGCTGTTTTTT. Its translation: CASRGSGIDGGELFF.

The chain couples TRBV28 to TRBJ1-1; D is unresolved. The CDR3 has 14 amino acids. V was shortened by 4 bases and J by 3 bases, with 12 bases between the two germline ends. Germline V gene data show CDR1 as MDHEN and CDR2 as SYDVKM. This CDR3 reads CASSSPGGDTEAFF. CDR3 DNA sequence: TGTGCCAGCAGTTCCCCCGGTGGAGACACTGAAGCTTTCTTT.